These T cell receptor beta chains were read from a single sample in a study of neurological immune-mediated disorders. TCRdb reprocessed the 5' RACE reads with MiXCR, giving one entry per CDR3 protein. The data hold fewer than 90,000 distinct CDR3 sequences, with roughly a tenth observed a single time. The source material was PBMCs. Receptor source: a man aged 30 to 39 in good health. Each CDR3 is given with its conserved first and last residue. A D gene is named only where the DNA matches it firmly.

V gene	J gene	D gene	CDR3 protein
TRBV5-1	TRBJ1-2	.	CASSFGTYNYGYTF
TRBV20-1	TRBJ2-7	TRBD2	CSARGPGLDTSYEQYF
TRBV7-6	TRBJ2-3	.	CASSKAPGSGGGTDTQYF
TRBV5-1	TRBJ2-5	TRBD1	CASSQRTGGIQETQYF
TRBV7-9	TRBJ2-2	.	CASSSLGGRANTGELFF
TRBV29-1	TRBJ2-3	.	CSVLGVAVTTDTQYF
TRBV5-1	TRBJ2-3	TRBD2	CASSLAGRGVDTQYF
TRBV2	TRBJ2-3	.	CASSGYVDRPPDTQYF
TRBV29-1	TRBJ1-2	TRBD1	CNVQGVTYGYTF
TRBV15	TRBJ2-3	TRBD1	CATSLRDRGPTDTQYF
TRBV12-3/TRBV12-4	TRBJ2-6	.	CASSFSGVSGANVLTF
TRBV5-1	TRBJ1-1	.	CASGPDTNTEAFF
TRBV6-6	TRBJ2-2	.	CASSLLGVLASGVDTGELFF
TRBV12-3/TRBV12-4	TRBJ2-1	.	CASSPHVDSQEQFF
TRBV6-6	TRBJ2-1	.	CASSQLRGGDNEQFF
TRBV5-1	TRBJ2-1	.	CASSLADSYNEQFF
TRBV5-1	TRBJ2-7	TRBD1	CASSLAGTGQNEQYF
TRBV20-1	TRBJ2-3	TRBD2	CSARDRTRVGDTQYF
TRBV20-1	TRBJ2-5	TRBD2	CSARDPAGVGETQYF
TRBV6-5	TRBJ2-6	.	CASTLGLGSSGANVLTF
TRBV10-3	TRBJ2-5	.	CAISQGQQETQYF
TRBV28	TRBJ2-1	TRBD1	CASSHSGTGYNEQFF
TRBV5-1	TRBJ1-3	TRBD1	CASSAGDRHGNTIYF
TRBV27	TRBJ2-3	.	CASPSVSPGDTQYF
TRBV7-2	TRBJ2-7	.	CASSLDGRTVNEQYF
TRBV20-1	TRBJ1-2	TRBD1	CSAYQGVDYGYTF
TRBV20-1	TRBJ2-7	TRBD1	CSARTGGSSEQYF
TRBV20-1	TRBJ2-1	TRBD1	CSARRDRGPTSWAYNEQFF
TRBV2	TRBJ2-2	TRBD1	CAGQGPTGELFF
TRBV20-1	TRBJ2-7	TRBD2	CSARDWSEREVLYEQYF
TRBV29-1	TRBJ1-1	TRBD1	CSVGQGEGTEAFF
TRBV10-3	TRBJ1-4	.	CAISESESPGEKLFF
TRBV10-3	TRBJ2-2	TRBD2	CAISPPGGAGELFF
TRBV10-3	TRBJ2-7	TRBD2	CAIGPTGGPNEQYF
TRBV10-3	TRBJ2-7	.	CAISESYSNYEQYF
TRBV5-1	TRBJ2-5	.	CASSLGALGETQYF
TRBV5-1	TRBJ2-1	.	CASSTPQRGNEQFF
TRBV4-1	TRBJ2-7	TRBD2	CASSFHSGRTQEQYF
TRBV29-1	TRBJ1-1	.	CSVVNRAEAFF
TRBV4-1	TRBJ2-1	.	CASSQDRAGTHTYNEQFF
TRBV20-1	TRBJ2-1	.	CSAPPRALYNEQFF
TRBV4-1	TRBJ2-3	TRBD1	CASSPRTGTDTQYF
TRBV11-2	TRBJ2-2	TRBD2	CASRYRTSGTGELFF
TRBV7-8	TRBJ2-5	.	CASSLAGRSETQYF
TRBV18	TRBJ1-1	.	CASSQVSSTEAFF
TRBV11-3	TRBJ2-5	.	CASSLDGTPQETQYF
TRBV7-2	TRBJ2-7	TRBD2	CASSPGGLAFGYEQYF
TRBV7-8	TRBJ2-7	TRBD2	CASSRSTSGDSSYEQYF
TRBV6-6	TRBJ2-7	.	CASSYSGANYEQYF
TRBV10-1	TRBJ2-7	.	CASSDAGAHEQYF
TRBV6-5	TRBJ1-3	.	CASKGGSGGNTIYF
TRBV2	TRBJ2-1	TRBD1	CASSAIRKRQGRSGNEQFF
TRBV7-6	TRBJ2-7	TRBD1	CASSLGGQGGYEQYF
TRBV7-3	TRBJ2-3	.	CASSPTGTTFTDTQYF
TRBV12-3/TRBV12-4	TRBJ2-2	.	CASSPGGNTGELFF